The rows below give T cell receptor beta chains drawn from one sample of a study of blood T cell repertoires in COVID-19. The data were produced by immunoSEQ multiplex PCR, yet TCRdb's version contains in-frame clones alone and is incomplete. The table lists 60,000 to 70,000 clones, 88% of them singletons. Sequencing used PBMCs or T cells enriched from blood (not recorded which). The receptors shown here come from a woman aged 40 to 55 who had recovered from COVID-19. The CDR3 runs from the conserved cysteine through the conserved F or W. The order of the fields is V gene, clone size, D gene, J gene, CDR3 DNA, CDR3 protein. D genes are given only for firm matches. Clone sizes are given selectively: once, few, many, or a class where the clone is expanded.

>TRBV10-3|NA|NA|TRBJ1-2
TGTGCCACCACACCAACAGGGCCAAGTTATGGCTACACCTTC
CATTPTGPSYGYTF
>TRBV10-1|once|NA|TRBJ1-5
TGCGCCAGCAGTGAGTCGAAAATCGGGAGGGGAGATCTGCCCCAGCATTTT
CASSESKIGRGDLPQHF
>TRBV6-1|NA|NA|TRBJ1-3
TGTGCCAGCAGTGCTTTTTCCAGTCCGAAAGGAAACACCATATATTTT
CASSAFSSPKGNTIYF
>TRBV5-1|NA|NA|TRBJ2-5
TGCGCCAGCAGCTTGGCCAGGGAAAAAGAGACCCAGTACTTC
CASSLAREKETQYF
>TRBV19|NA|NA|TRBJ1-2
TGTGCCAGTAGTCGAAACAGGGCTAACTATGGCTACACCTTC
CASSRNRANYGYTF
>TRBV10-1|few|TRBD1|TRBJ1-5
TGCGCCAGCAGTGATCGCCGGGGGAACAGGGGTATTTTCGGGAGCAATCAGCCCCAGCATTTT
CASSDRRGNRGIFGSNQPQHF
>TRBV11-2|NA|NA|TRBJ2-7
TGTGCCAGCAGCGAACAGGTCTACGAGCAGTACTTC
CASSEQVYEQYF
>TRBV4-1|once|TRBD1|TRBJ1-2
TGCGCCAGCAGCCAAGCGGGACAGGGGATCGGGGGCTACACCTTC
CASSQAGQGIGGYTF
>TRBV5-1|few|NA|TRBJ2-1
TGCGCCAGCAGCTCGGGGGTATCGTCGTCCTACAATGAGCAGTTCTTC
CASSSGVSSSYNEQFF
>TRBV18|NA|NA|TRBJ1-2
TGTGCCAGCTCACCTCGGGAGACGAACTATGGCTACACCTTC
CASSPRETNYGYTF
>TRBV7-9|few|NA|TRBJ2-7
TGTGCCAGCAGCTTCCGACCAGGATCCTCCTACGAGCAGTACTTC
CASSFRPGSSYEQYF
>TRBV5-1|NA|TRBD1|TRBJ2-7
TGCGCCAGCAGACTTGTCCGGGACAGGGGCAACGAGCAGTACTTC
CASRLVRDRGNEQYF
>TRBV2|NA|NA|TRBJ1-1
TGTGCCAGCAGGATTTCAGGGGTAAACACTGAAGCTTTCTTT
CASRISGVNTEAFF
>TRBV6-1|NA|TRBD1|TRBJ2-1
TGTGCCAGCAGTGAAGGGACAGGGGACTACAATGAGCAGTTCTTC
CASSEGTGDYNEQFF
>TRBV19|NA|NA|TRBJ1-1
TGTGCCAGTATCAGAACAGAGATGAACACTGAAGCTTTCTTT
CASIRTEMNTEAFF
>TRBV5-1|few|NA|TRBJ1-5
TGCGCCAGCAGCTTGGGAGGACAGATAGCTCAGCCCCAGCATTTT
CASSLGGQIAQPQHF
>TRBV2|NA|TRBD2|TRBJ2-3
TGTGCCAGCAGGCCCGGACTAGCGGGGGGGAGCACAGATACGCAGTATTTT
CASRPGLAGGSTDTQYF
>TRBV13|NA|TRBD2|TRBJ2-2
TGTGCCAGCAGCCCGGACAAGGGACTAGCGTCAAACACCGGGGAGCTGTTTTTT
CASSPDKGLASNTGELFF
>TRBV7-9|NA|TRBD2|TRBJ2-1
TGTGCCAGCACTTTGCTAGCGGGGGGTAACAATGAGCAGTTCTTC
CASTLLAGGNNEQFF
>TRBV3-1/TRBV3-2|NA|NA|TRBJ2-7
TGTGCCAGCAGCCAAGAAAAGGGACACCCCGAGCAGTACTTC
CASSQEKGHPEQYF
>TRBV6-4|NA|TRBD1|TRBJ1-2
TGTGCCAGCAGTGACTCTGGACAGGGGGACCCTGATAAGGGCTACACCTTC
CASSDSGQGDPDKGYTF
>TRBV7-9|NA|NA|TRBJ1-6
TGTGCCAGCAGCTTAGAGGGGGATTCACCCCTCCACTTT
CASSLEGDSPLHF
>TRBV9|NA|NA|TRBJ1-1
TGTGCCAGCAGCGTAGATCCAGGGGTGGGCGAAGCTTTCTTT
CASSVDPGVGEAFF
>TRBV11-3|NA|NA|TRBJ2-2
TGTGCCAGCAGCCTAGCTTTTAGGGGTACCGGGGAGCTGTTTTTT
CASSLAFRGTGELFF
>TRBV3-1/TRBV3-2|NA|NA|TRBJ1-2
TGTGCCAGCAGCCAAGAGGCGGCAAGCTACTATGGCTACACCTTC
CASSQEAASYYGYTF
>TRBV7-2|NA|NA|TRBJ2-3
TGTGCCAGCAGGTCAGGTGGTAGGACTGGAGATACGCAGTATTTT
CASRSGGRTGDTQYF
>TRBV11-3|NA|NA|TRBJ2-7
TGTGCCAGCAGCTTAGGAGGGGGCTCCTACGAGCAGTACTTC
CASSLGGGSYEQYF
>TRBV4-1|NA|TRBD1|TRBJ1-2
TGCGCCAGCAGCCCAGGGGGAGCCTATGGCTACACCTTC
CASSPGGAYGYTF
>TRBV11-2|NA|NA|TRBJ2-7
TGTGCCAGCAGCCCTAGCTCCTACGAGCAGTACTTC
CASSPSSYEQYF
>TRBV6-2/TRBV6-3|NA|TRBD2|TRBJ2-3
TGTGCCAGCAGTCTTGGACTAGCGGGCACAGATACGCAGTATTTT
CASSLGLAGTDTQYF
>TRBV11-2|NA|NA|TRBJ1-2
TGTGCCAGCAGCTTAGATAGTAACAGGGCGGGCGGCTACACCTTC
CASSLDSNRAGGYTF
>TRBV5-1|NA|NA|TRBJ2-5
TGCGCCAGCAGCTTGTTTGCGGGGGCCCTCGGGAAGACCCAGTACTTC
CASSLFAGALGKTQYF
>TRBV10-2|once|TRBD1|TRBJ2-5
TGCGCCAGCAGTGAGCCGACAGGGGGGAAAGAGACCCAGTACTTC
CASSEPTGGKETQYF
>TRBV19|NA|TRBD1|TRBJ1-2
TGTGCCAGTAGCTCAACCGGGACAGGGGGTATCTATGGCTACACCTTC
CASSSTGTGGIYGYTF
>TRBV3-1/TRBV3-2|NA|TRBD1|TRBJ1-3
TGTGCCAGCAGCCAAGAAAGGTGGAGAACAGGGGCACGGGGAAACACCATATATTTT
CASSQERWRTGARGNTIYF
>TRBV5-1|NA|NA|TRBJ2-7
TGCGCCAGCAGCTTGGGATTGCGCCGGGGCTCCTACGAGCAGTACTTC
CASSLGLRRGSYEQYF
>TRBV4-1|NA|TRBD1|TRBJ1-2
TGCGCCAGCAGCCAACTCCGCGACAGGGGTAACTTCTATGGCTACACCTTC
CASSQLRDRGNFYGYTF
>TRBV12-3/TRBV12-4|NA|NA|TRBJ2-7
TGTGCCAGCAGTCTCGGGGTCTCCTACGAGCAGTACTTC
CASSLGVSYEQYF
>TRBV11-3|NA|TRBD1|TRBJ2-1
TGTGCCAGCAGCCCACAACAGGGGGCGCATGAGCAGTTCTTC
CASSPQQGAHEQFF
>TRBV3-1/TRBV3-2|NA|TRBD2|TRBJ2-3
TGTGCCAGCAGCCAAGAGGCGGGGGGCCTGGATACGCAGTATTTT
CASSQEAGGLDTQYF
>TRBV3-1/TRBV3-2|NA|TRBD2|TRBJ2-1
TGTGCCAGCAGCCAAGATCCAGCGGGGACCAATGAGCAGTTCTTC
CASSQDPAGTNEQFF
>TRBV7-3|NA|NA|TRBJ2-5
TGTGCCAGCAGCTTGGTCGGTAGTAAGGAGACCCAGTACTTC
CASSLVGSKETQYF
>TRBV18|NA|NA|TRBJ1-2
TGTGCCAGCTCATCCTCAGGGGTGAAGGATGGCTACACCTTC
CASSSSGVKDGYTF
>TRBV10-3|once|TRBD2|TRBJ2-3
TGTGCCATCAGTGAGTCTACTAGCGGGGGCACAGATACGCAGTATTTT
CAISESTSGGTDTQYF
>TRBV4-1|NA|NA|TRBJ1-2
TGCGCCAGCAGCCAAGTCGCGAACGCGAACTATGGCTACACCTTC
CASSQVANANYGYTF
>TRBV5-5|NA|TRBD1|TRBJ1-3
TGTGCCAGCAGCTTGGTTGTGGGACAGGGGGCCGACACCATATATTTT
CASSLVVGQGADTIYF
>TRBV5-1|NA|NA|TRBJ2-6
TGCGCCAGCAAGGGGGGGGCCAACGTCCTGACTTTC
CASKGGANVLTF
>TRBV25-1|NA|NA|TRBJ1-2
TGTGCCAGCAGTGAATATTACGGGTCTGGCTACACCTTC
CASSEYYGSGYTF
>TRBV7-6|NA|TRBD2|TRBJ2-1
TGTGCCAGCTCCCCTGGGGGGGGATCCTACAATGAGCAGTTCTTC
CASSPGGGSYNEQFF
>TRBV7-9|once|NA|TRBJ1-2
TGTGCCAGCAGCCCCGTGGTCAGGAACTATGGCTACACCTTC
CASSPVVRNYGYTF
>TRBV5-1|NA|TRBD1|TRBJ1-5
TGCGCCAGCGGGGACAGGGGCAATCAGCCCCAGCATTTT
CASGDRGNQPQHF
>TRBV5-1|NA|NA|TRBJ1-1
TGCGCCAGCAGCATGACAGAGAACACTGAAGCTTTCTTT
CASSMTENTEAFF